The 21 T cell receptor beta chains below come from one sample, sequenced in a study of graft-versus-host responses after intestinal transplantation. TCRdb keeps only in-frame clones here, not all; method: immunoSEQ multiplex PCR. The sample contains nearly 25,000 clones, under 45% of which appear only once. The sequenced sample was alloreactive CD4+ T cells from a mixed lymphocyte reaction culture, obtained before intestinal transplant. Documented subset: CFSE-low proliferating T cells sorted from roughly six-day pre-transplant mixed lymphocyte reaction (GvH or HvG direction). Source of these receptors: a human patient who received an intestinal transplant.

This clone occurred a few times. This chain joins TRBV7-2 and TRBJ2-7, with 13 bases matching TRBD2. The ends lost 1 base at V and 3 bases at J; junction bases unmatched: 6. The CDR3 loop spans 17 amino acids. Germline lookup yields CDR1 SGHTA and CDR2 FQGNSA. CDR3 sequence: CASSLDAGTSGDYEQYF. CDR3 DNA sequence: TGTGCCAGCAGCTTAGACGCCGGGACTAGCGGGGACTACGAGCAGTACTTC.

The table lists this clone with a few counts. V usage is TRBV4-3 and J usage is TRBJ1-2; possible D gene TRBD1, 5 bases. V lost 4 bases, J lost 1 base, and 13 bases lay in between. The CDR3 is 15 residues long. The germline V gene encodes CDR1 LGHNA and CDR2 YSLEER. CDR3 in amino acids: CASSPAGQGNYGYTF. In DNA form, the CDR3 reads TGCGCCAGCAGCCCGGCCGGGCAGGGTAACTATGGCTACACCTTC.

The rearrangement joins TRBV5-1 to TRBJ2-5, with D unclear. The ends were cut back, 4 bases at V and 1 base at J, with 5 bases in the middle. CDR1 SGHRS and CDR2 YFSETQ come from the germline V gene. The CDR3 contains 12 residues. The CDR3 here is CASSATQETQYF. DNA of the CDR3: TGCGCCAGCAGCGCTACCCAAGAGACCCAGTACTTC.

Only a few counts were recorded for this clone. The J gene is TRBJ2-5, the V gene TRBV6-1; 7 positions match TRBD2. Trimming removed 2 bases from V and 5 bases from J; junction bases left unmatched: 5. The CDR3 has 14 amino acids. Germline V CDR1 and CDR2: MNHNS, SASEGT. CDR3 nucleotide sequence: TGTGCCAGCAGTGAATTCGGGGGGAGGGAGACCCAGTACTTC. Residues: CASSEFGGRETQYF.

In this sample, this clone turned up a few times. V is TRBV4-1 and J is TRBJ1-1, with D hard to call. The CDR3 loop spans 16 amino acids. CDR1 and CDR2 from the germline V gene are MGHRA and YSYEKL. Deletions cut 3 bases from V and 2 bases from J, with 16 bases between. The CDR3 is CASSQGAVRSNTEAFF. The CDR3 DNA sequence: TGCGCCAGCAGCCAGGGTGCGGTACGATCCAACACTGAAGCTTTCTTT.

This clone was seen more than once but under ten times. The chain uses TRBV30 and TRBJ2-2; 9 nucleotides agree with TRBD2. Germline V gene data show CDR1 as GTSNPN and CDR2 as SVGIG (reference sequence). The V gene end was trimmed by 4 bases and the J gene end by 5 bases; junction bases not matched to a gene: 5. The CDR3 is 14 residues long. This CDR3 is CAWTGLAMTGELFF. In DNA, the CDR3 is TGTGCCTGGACGGGACTAGCCATGACCGGGGAGCTGTTTTTT.

This chain links TRBV6-5 with TRBJ1-1, with 10 bases lining up with TRBD1. The CDR3 is 15 residues long. CDR1 and CDR2 from the germline V gene are MNHEY and SVGAGI. After removal of 0 bases from V and 8 bases from J, the junction contained 6 bases not matched to a gene. CDR3 in DNA: TGTGCCAGCAGTTACTCCGGGACAGGGGCCCTAGAAGCTTTCTTT. Its translation is CASSYSGTGALEAFF.

The genes are TRBV7-2 and TRBJ2-5, with D perhaps matching TRBD2 (6 bases). Trimming removed 2 bases at V and 3 bases at J, with 22 bases between. The CDR3 extends over 18 amino acids. Germline CDR1 and CDR2: SGHTA and FQGNSA. The CDR3 here is CASSLRRAGGGPEETQYF. CDR3 nucleotide sequence: TGTGCCAGCAGCTTACGTCGCGCCGGGGGAGGTCCCGAAGAGACCCAGTACTTC.

This clone was seen a few times. J is TRBJ2-1 and V is TRBV6-6, with TRBD1 matching over 7 bases. The germline CDR1 and CDR2 sequences are MNHNY and SVGAGI (reference sequence). There are 15 residues in the CDR3. The ends lost 6 bases at V and 4 bases at J; junction bases unmatched: 9. The CDR3 coding sequence is TGTGCCAGCAGCTTACAGGGGTCCCTTTACAATGAGCAGTTCTTC. As protein: CASSLQGSLYNEQFF.

The chain has TRBV5-1 and TRBJ2-2; TRBD2 aligns across 8 bases. With V trimmed by 6 bases and J by 0 bases, 1 base remained unmatched. CDR1 is SGHRS and CDR2 is YFSETQ in the germline V gene. The CDR3 sequence is 14 residues long. CDR3 protein: CASTSGSNTGELFF. The CDR3 bases are TGCGCCAGCACTAGCGGGTCGAACACCGGGGAGCTGTTTTTT.

The chain carries TRBV11-2 and TRBJ2-2; a possible D gene is TRBD1 (5 bases). Germline V gene sequence: CDR1 SGHAT, CDR2 FQNNGV. V shed 3 bases and J shed 0 bases, with 11 bases lying between them. The CDR3 totals 16 residues. The CDR3 is CASSFQGYTNTGELFF. Here the CDR3 DNA reads TGTGCCAGCAGCTTCCAGGGATACACGAACACCGGGGAGCTGTTTTTT.

A single count supports this clone. The chain employs TRBV13 and TRBJ1-1; D is uncertain. Deletions cut 2 bases from V and 6 bases from J, with 10 bases between. Germline CDR1 and CDR2: PRHDT and FYEKMQ (reference sequence). The CDR3 extends over 13 amino acids. The CDR3 sequence: CASSLIRGAEAFF. The CDR3 coding sequence is TGTGCCAGCAGCTTAATACGCGGGGCTGAAGCTTTCTTT. Together with reference TRBV13 and TRBJ1-1, the CDR3 gives the full variable domain: AAGVIQSPRHLIKEKRETATLKCYPIPRHDTVYWYQQGPGQDPQFLISFYEKMQSDKGSIPDRFSAQQFSDYHSELNMSSLELGDSALYFCASSLIRGAEAFFGQGTRLTVV.

This clone has a handful of counts. The chain is built from TRBV15 and TRBJ1-1; a weak D match, TRBD1 (5 bases). This CDR3 is 14 amino acids long. Looked up from germline, CDR1 is LNHNV and CDR2 is YYDKDF (reference sequence). With 2 bases removed from V and 4 bases from J, the gap between germline ends came to 11 bases. The CDR3 DNA sequence: TGTGCCACCAGCAGATCCAGGGAGGGCACTGAAGCTTTCTTT. This sequence encodes CATSRSREGTEAFF.

The chain carries TRBV7-9 and TRBJ2-1; 16 bases match TRBD2. Germline V gene data show CDR1 as SEHNR and CDR2 as FQNEAQ (reference sequence). Germline trimming cut 5 bases from V and 0 bases from J; bases unmatched to any gene: 1. The CDR3 spans 17 residues. CDR3 DNA: TGTGCCAGCAGCGGGACTAGCGGGAGGGGCTCCTACAATGAGCAGTTCTTC. It is translated as CASSGTSGRGSYNEQFF.

The chain carries TRBV11-3 and TRBJ2-6; D is unresolved. Trimming removed 10 bases from V and 0 bases from J, with 16 bases in between. Germline lookup yields CDR1 SGHNT and CDR2 YENEEA. CDR3 length equals 16 residues. The CDR3 coding sequence is TGTGCCACCAACAGCTATGCCGCCTCTGGGGCCAACGTCCTGACTTTC. The encoded protein is CATNSYAASGANVLTF.

This clone was picked up a small number of times. This chain's CDR3 is CASSWTSGIPYEQYF. CDR3 bases: TGTGCCAGCAGTTGGACTAGCGGGATCCCCTACGAGCAGTACTTC. The chain has TRBV6-5 and TRBJ2-7; 12 bases align to TRBD2. The CDR3 loop spans 15 amino acids. Germline values: CDR1 MNHEY, CDR2 SVGAGI. V dropped 4 bases and J dropped 2; count of bases not matched to a gene: 3.

The V and J genes are TRBV29-1 and TRBJ2-2; D may be TRBD2 (5 bases). V lost 7 bases and J lost 1, with 13 bases in between. Per germline, CDR1 SQVTM and CDR2 ANQGSEA. The CDR3 length is 14 residues. The CDR3 protein is CSASRAVNTGELFF. For the CDR3, the DNA is TGCAGCGCCTCGAGGGCCGTGAACACCGGGGAGCTGTTTTTT.

The rearrangement joins TRBV7-2 to TRBJ1-2, with TRBD1 matching 9 bases. The ends lost 5 bases at V and 3 bases at J; junction bases unmatched: 4. Looked up from germline, CDR1 is SGHTA and CDR2 is FQGNSA. The CDR3 runs to 14 residues. The CDR3 DNA follows: TGTGCCAGCAGCCTGACAGGGGGTTACTATGGCTACACCTTC. Its protein product is CASSLTGGYYGYTF.

This clone was recorded a few times. The chain uses TRBV7-8 and TRBJ1-5; D not certain. CDR1 and CDR2 from the germline V gene are SGHVS and FQNEAQ. The V end was cut by 2 bases, the J end by 0 bases, with 5 bases between. The length of the CDR3 is 14 residues. The CDR3 nucleotides read TGTGCCAGCAGCTTACGGTATAGCAATCAGCCCCAGCATTTT. It specifies CASSLRYSNQPQHF.

The sample holds a few counts of this clone. The rearrangement joins TRBV6-5 to TRBJ2-2; 10 nucleotides match TRBD1. CDR3 length: 16 amino acids. In germline, CDR1 is MNHEY, CDR2 SVGAGI. The V gene end was trimmed by 2 bases and the J gene end by 6 bases; junction bases not matched to a gene: 6. The CDR3 here is CASSYGDRGVAGELFF. DNA for the CDR3: TGTGCCAGCAGTTACGGGGACAGGGGTGTCGCCGGGGAGCTGTTTTTT.

The V and J genes are TRBV19 and TRBJ1-4; D is uncertain. From germline, CDR1 is LNHDA and CDR2 SQIVND (reference sequence). The V end lost 3 bases, the J end lost 5 bases, and 19 bases lay between the germline ends. This CDR3 has 17 amino acids. The CDR3 sequence is CASSIPRTDQRNEKLFF. The DNA for the CDR3 is TGTGCCAGTAGTATCCCTAGAACTGACCAACGGAATGAAAAACTGTTTTTT.